A selection of T cell receptor beta chains follows, all from one sample in a study of blood T cell repertoires in COVID-19. Measured with immunoSEQ multiplex PCR; TCRdb has only the in-frame clones, and not every one. This sample carries more than 110,000 clones, about four fifths of them seen once, and the ten largest clones take 13%. Sequences were obtained from peripheral blood. These receptors were obtained from a man of 80 years or more with acute or convalescent COVID-19. Both conserved end residues are part of each CDR3. The D gene is left open where the match is weak. Clone sizes are given selectively: once, few, many, or a class where the clone is expanded.

D | size | J | V | DNA | CDR3
. | . | TRBJ1-3 | TRBV5-5 | TGTGCCAGCGTAGCCCTAACAAGGGGAAACACCATATATTTT | CASVALTRGNTIYF
TRBD1 | . | TRBJ1-6 | TRBV5-1 | TGCGCCAGCAGCCCACAGGGACAGGGGAATTCACCCCTCCACTTT | CASSPQGQGNSPLHF
TRBD2 | . | TRBJ2-2 | TRBV5-1 | TGCGCCAGCAGCGGCGGACTAGCGGGGCCCAAAGACACCGGGGAGCTGTTTTTT | CASSGGLAGPKDTGELFF
. | few | TRBJ2-1 | TRBV19 | TGTGCCAGTACCCCGACAACAGCCTACAATGAGCAGTTCTTC | CASTPTTAYNEQFF
. | . | TRBJ1-2 | TRBV7-9 | TGTGCCAGCAGCCCGCAACAGGGCATTAACTATGGCTACACCTTC | CASSPQQGINYGYTF
TRBD1 | . | TRBJ1-2 | TRBV4-3 | TGCGCCAGCAGCAGACAGGGGGGGGACTATGGCTACACCTTC | CASSRQGGDYGYTF
TRBD2 | few | TRBJ2-5 | TRBV5-4 | TGTGCCAGCAGTACGGGACTAGCGGGGGTTCAAGAGACCCAGTACTTC | CASSTGLAGVQETQYF
TRBD1 | few | TRBJ2-7 | TRBV3-1/TRBV3-2 | TGTGCCAGCAGTCTACAGGGGGCCTCCTACGAGCAGTACTTC | CASSLQGASYEQYF
TRBD2 | . | TRBJ2-1 | TRBV19 | TGTGCCAGTAGTGCCGGGACTAGCTTCTACTCCTACAATGAGCAGTTCTTC | CASSAGTSFYSYNEQFF
. | once | TRBJ2-7 | TRBV19 | TGTGCCAGTAGCCCCACACCCTTCGGGGACGAGCAGTACTTC | CASSPTPFGDEQYF
. | . | TRBJ2-3 | TRBV24-1 | TGTGCCACCAGTGATTCCCGGTTCACAGATACGCAGTATTTT | CATSDSRFTDTQYF
. | . | TRBJ1-1 | TRBV6-5 | TGTGCCAGCAGTTACTCTGGTCCGGACACTGAAGCTTTCTTT | CASSYSGPDTEAFF
. | . | TRBJ2-3 | TRBV7-2 | TGTGCCAGCAGCTTAGGTAGCCGGCTGGCGCAGTATTTT | CASSLGSRLAQYF
. | . | TRBJ1-1 | TRBV11-2 | TGTGCCAGCAGCTGGGGACAGAACACTGAAGCTTTCTTT | CASSWGQNTEAFF
. | . | TRBJ1-6 | TRBV2 | TGTGCCAGCAGTGATAGGACGGGGGGCAATTCACCCCTCCACTTT | CASSDRTGGNSPLHF